This TCR beta chain was recovered during a study of naive and memory T cell subsets. Germline CDR1 is MGHRA and CDR2 is YSYEKL. V dropped 1 base and J dropped 9; count of bases not matched to a gene: 9. This CDR3 spans 16 amino acids. This clonotype has at least ten counts. What it binds is not known. The beta constant-region primer was an equimolar mix of two oligonucleotides covering TRBC1 and TRBC2. Four rounds of PCR amplified the ligated cDNA using nested alpha and beta constant-region primers plus SP2. Each CDR3 protein is one row after TCRdb ran MiXCR on the UMI-ligation and nested PCR reads. The table has approximately 100,000 distinct CDR3 sequences, 13% to 15% seen once. Study-level results: Possibly reflecting memory cells re-expressing CD45RA, a few larger clonotypes occurred in naive repertoires, especially CD8.

Sequences were obtained from naive CD8+ T cells from blood. The J gene is TRBJ2-1, the V gene TRBV4-1, with 10 bases lining up with TRBD2. The TCR sequence derives from a human donor in good health. CDR3 residues: CASSQGVIAGGGEQFF. As DNA, the CDR3 is TGCGCCAGCAGCCAAGGTGTAATAGCGGGAGGTGGTGAGCAGTTCTTC.